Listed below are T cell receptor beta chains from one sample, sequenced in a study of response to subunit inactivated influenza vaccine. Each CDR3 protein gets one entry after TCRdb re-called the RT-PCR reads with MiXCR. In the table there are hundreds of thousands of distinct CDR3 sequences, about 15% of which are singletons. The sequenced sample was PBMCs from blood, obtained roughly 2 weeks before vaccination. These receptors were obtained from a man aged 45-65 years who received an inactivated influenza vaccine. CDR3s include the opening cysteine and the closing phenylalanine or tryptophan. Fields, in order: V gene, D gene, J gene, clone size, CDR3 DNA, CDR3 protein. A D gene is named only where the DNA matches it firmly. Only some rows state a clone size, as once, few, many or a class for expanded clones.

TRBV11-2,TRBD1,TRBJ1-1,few,TGTGCCAGCACCCCAGGGACAGGGAACACTGAAGCTTTCTTT,CASTPGTGNTEAFF
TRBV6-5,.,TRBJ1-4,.,TGTGCCAGCAGTTACTCGCCCGGATTTAATGAAAAACTGTTTTTT,CASSYSPGFNEKLFF
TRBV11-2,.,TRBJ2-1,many,TGTGCCAGCAGCTTAGTGGGGGAGTCCTACAATGAGCAGTTCTTC,CASSLVGESYNEQFF
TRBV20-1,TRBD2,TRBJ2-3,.,TGCAGTGCTACTCCGGGACTAGCGGGAGTAAGTACGCAGTATTTT,CSATPGLAGVSTQYF
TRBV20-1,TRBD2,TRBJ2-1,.,TGCAGTATTAGCGGGGGCAAGTACAATGAGCAGTTCTTC,CSISGGKYNEQFF
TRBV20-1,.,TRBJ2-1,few,TGCAGTGCTAGAGTGACTACCTACAATGAGCAGTTCTTC,CSARVTTYNEQFF
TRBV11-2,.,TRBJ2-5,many,TGTGCCAGCAGCTTAGTAGGGGGGGTCCAAGAGACCCAGTACTTC,CASSLVGGVQETQYF
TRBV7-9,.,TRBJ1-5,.,TGTGCCAGCAGCCATGACCTTAGCAATCAGCCCCAGCATTTT,CASSHDLSNQPQHF
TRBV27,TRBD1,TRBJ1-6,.,TGTGCCAGCTCGAGTGCACAGGGGCGCCGACCTCTCCACTTT,CASSSAQGRRPLHF
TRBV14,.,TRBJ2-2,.,TGTGCCAGCAGCCTCGTCCGCCCCGGGGAGCTGTTTTTT,CASSLVRPGELFF
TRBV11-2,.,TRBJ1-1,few,TGTGCCAGCAGCTTAGCCAGTTCGTTCACTGAAGCTTTCTTT,CASSLASSFTEAFF
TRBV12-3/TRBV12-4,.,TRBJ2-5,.,TGTGCCAGCACTAACGGCGGGTTAGAGACCCAGTACTTC,CASTNGGLETQYF
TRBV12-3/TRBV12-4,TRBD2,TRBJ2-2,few,TGTGCCAGCAGTTTTGGCGGGAGGGCCGAGCTGTTTTTT,CASSFGGRAELFF
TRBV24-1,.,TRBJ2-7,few,TGTGCCACCAGTGAGGGGGCTTACGAGCAGTACTTC,CATSEGAYEQYF
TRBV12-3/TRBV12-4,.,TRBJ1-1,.,TGTGCCAGCAGCCCGGGAACACAGAGCACTGAAGCTTTCTTT,CASSPGTQSTEAFF
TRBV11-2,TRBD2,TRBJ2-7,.,TGTGCCAGCAGCTTCGAAGCGGGGGGGGGCTACGAGCAGTACTTC,CASSFEAGGGYEQYF
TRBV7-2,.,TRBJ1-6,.,TGTGCCAGCAGCCGTAAATTCCCCTATAATTCACCCCTCCACTTT,CASSRKFPYNSPLHF
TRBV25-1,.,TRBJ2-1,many,TGTGCCAGCAGTGAATCCACAATTCTTGGATCCTACAATGAGCAGTTCTTC,CASSESTILGSYNEQFF
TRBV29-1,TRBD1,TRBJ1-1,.,TGCAGCGTCGGATCGCTACAGGGGAGGACTGAAGCTTTCTTT,CSVGSLQGRTEAFF
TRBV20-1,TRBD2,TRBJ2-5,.,TGCAGTGCTAGCCCGGGGAGCGGGGGTGGAGAGACCCAGTACTTC,CSASPGSGGGETQYF
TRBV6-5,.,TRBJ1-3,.,TGTGCCAGCAGTTCTGGACTCCTCTCTGGAAACACCATATATTTT,CASSSGLLSGNTIYF
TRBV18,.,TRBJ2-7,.,TGTGCCAGCTCCTCTCTGGGACGGGACTACGAGCAGTACTTC,CASSSLGRDYEQYF
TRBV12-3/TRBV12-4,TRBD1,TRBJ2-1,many,TGTGCCAGCAGCGGACAGGGGGCCTACAATGAGCAGTTCTTC,CASSGQGAYNEQFF
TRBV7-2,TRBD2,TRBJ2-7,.,TGTGCCAGCAGCACTACTAGCGGGGGACCCCTCGAGCAGTACTTC,CASSTTSGGPLEQYF
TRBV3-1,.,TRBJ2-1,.,TGTGCCAGCAGCCAAGAAACAGGGAGCTACAATGAGCAGTTCTTC,CASSQETGSYNEQFF
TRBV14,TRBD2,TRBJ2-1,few,TGTGCCAGCAGCCGCTTCCGGGAGGGGTCCTACAATGAGCAGTTCTTC,CASSRFREGSYNEQFF
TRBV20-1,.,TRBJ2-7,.,TGCAGTGCTGTCTATGGGGGAGCCTACGAGCAGTACTTC,CSAVYGGAYEQYF
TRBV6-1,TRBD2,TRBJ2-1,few,TGTGCCAGCAGTATGGCTAGCGGGGTGGGTGAGCAGTTCTTC,CASSMASGVGEQFF
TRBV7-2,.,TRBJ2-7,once,TGTGCCAGCAGCCCCGGGACAGCGGGAGATGTCGAGCAGTACTTC,CASSPGTAGDVEQYF
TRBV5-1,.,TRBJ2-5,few,TGCGCCAGCAGCTTGGCAGTAACGGAGACCCAGTACTTC,CASSLAVTETQYF
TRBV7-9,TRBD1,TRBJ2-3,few,TGTGCCTCTACCCGGGACAGGGTTGGCACAGATACGCAGTATTTT,CASTRDRVGTDTQYF
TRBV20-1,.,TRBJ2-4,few,TGCAGTGTGAAGGGGGAAAACATTCAGTACTTC,CSVKGENIQYF
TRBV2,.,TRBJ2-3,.,TGTGCCAGCAGTGCACAGGGCGTGGGCACAGATACGCAGTATTTT,CASSAQGVGTDTQYF
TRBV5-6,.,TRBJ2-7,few,TGTGCCAGCAGCTTTTCGCCCCCCTCGGGGAGAACCTACGAGCAGTACTTC,CASSFSPPSGRTYEQYF
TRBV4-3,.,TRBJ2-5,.,TGCGCCAGCAGCCAAGAGTATTCAAGGACCCAGGGAGGGACCCAGTACTTC,CASSQEYSRTQGGTQYF
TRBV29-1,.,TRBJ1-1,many,TGCAGCGTCCACCCGGAGGGTCGGACTGAAGCTTTCTTT,CSVHPEGRTEAFF
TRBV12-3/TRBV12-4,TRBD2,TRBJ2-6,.,TGTGCCAGCAGTCTCCTAGCGGGACTTGGGGCCAACGTCCTGACTTTC,CASSLLAGLGANVLTF
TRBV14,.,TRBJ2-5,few,TGTGCCAGCAGCCAAGCGGGGTTGTTGGAGACCCAGTACTTC,CASSQAGLLETQYF
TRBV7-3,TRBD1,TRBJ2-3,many,TGTGCCAGCAGCTCCACCGGGACAGGGACGACAGATACGCAGTATTTT,CASSSTGTGTTDTQYF
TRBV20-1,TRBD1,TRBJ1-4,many,TGCAGTGCTACGCAGGGGGAGATCGGGGAAAAACTGTTTTTT,CSATQGEIGEKLFF
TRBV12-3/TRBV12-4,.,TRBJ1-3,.,TGTGCCAGCAGCGCCGGAAGGGTCGGTGGAAACACCATATATTTT,CASSAGRVGGNTIYF